These T cell receptor beta chains were read from a single sample in a study of blood T cells in healthy people across ages. TCRdb reprocessed the 5' RACE reads with MiXCR, giving one entry per CDR3 protein. The sample shows about 1.1 million distinct CDR3 sequences, roughly two fifths of them seen only once. The material sequenced was blood. Source of these receptors: a man between 18 and 29 years old in good health. CDR3s include the opening cysteine and the closing phenylalanine or tryptophan. D genes are given only for firm matches. Clone size is not always given. Where it is, it says once, few, many or a class for expanded clones.

NA	TRBV6-2/TRBV6-3	NA	TRBJ1-1	TGTGCCAGCAGTAGGACCTGGGAAGCTTTCTTT	CASSRTWEAFF
NA	TRBV12-3/TRBV12-4	few	TRBJ1-5	TGTGCCAGCAGTCCCCGGATGGCGGGGCAGCCCCAGCATTTT	CASSPRMAGQPQHF
NA	TRBV7-6	NA	TRBJ2-1	TGTGCCAGCAGCTTAGGGTCCGGACCGCCCAGCAATGAGCAGTTCTTC	CASSLGSGPPSNEQFF
NA	TRBV20-1	few	TRBJ2-1	TGCAGTGCTGAGGTCACGTACAATGAGCAGTTCTTC	CSAEVTYNEQFF
TRBD1	TRBV20-1	NA	TRBJ1-5	TGCAGTGCTAGATGGGGAGGGGGCGAAGGTCAGCCCCAGCATTTT	CSARWGGGEGQPQHF
TRBD2	TRBV6-2/TRBV6-3	few	TRBJ2-1	TGTGCCAGCAGTTACGGCCTAGCGGGGTTCGATGAGCAGTTCTTC	CASSYGLAGFDEQFF
TRBD2	TRBV29-1	NA	TRBJ2-3	TGCAGCGTCGAGGGACTAGCGGGGGGTACGGATACGCAGTATTTT	CSVEGLAGGTDTQYF
NA	TRBV6-5	NA	TRBJ1-4	TGTGCCAGGGGATTCCGGGAAGAGCGTAATGAAAAACTGTTTTTT	CARGFREERNEKLFF
NA	TRBV20-1	NA	TRBJ1-5	TGCAGTGCTTTGGCGGATAGCAATCAGCCCCAGCATTTT	CSALADSNQPQHF
TRBD2	TRBV7-9	few	TRBJ2-1	TGTGCCATTCCACAAGCGGGATCCCAAATCATCAATGAGCAGTTCTTC	CAIPQAGSQIINEQFF
NA	TRBV12-3/TRBV12-4	few	TRBJ1-2	TGTGCCAGCAGTTTACGGTCTGGCTACACCTTC	CASSLRSGYTF
TRBD1	TRBV18	NA	TRBJ1-4	TGTGCCAGCTCACGGGGACAGGGCTCAACTAATGAAAAACTGTTTTTT	CASSRGQGSTNEKLFF
TRBD2	TRBV6-2/TRBV6-3	few	TRBJ2-1	TGTGCCAGCAGTTATCTAGCGGGGGGCCCTTACAATGAGCAGTTCTTC	CASSYLAGGPYNEQFF
NA	TRBV7-3	NA	TRBJ2-3	TGTGACAGCAGCTTAATGAACACAGATACGCAGTATTTT	CDSSLMNTDTQYF
NA	TRBV9	few	TRBJ2-3	TGTGACAGCAGCGCAAAATCCCACGCCATCACAGATACGCAGTATTTT	CDSSAKSHAITDTQYF
NA	TRBV7-2	few	TRBJ1-6	TGTGCCAGTAAGGACGCAAGCTCCTATAATTCACCCCTCCACTTT	CASKDASSYNSPLHF
TRBD1	TRBV29-1	NA	TRBJ2-3	TGCAGCGGGACAGGGCGCACAGATACGCAGTATTTT	CSGTGRTDTQYF
NA	TRBV25-1	few	TRBJ1-2	TGTGCCAGCAGTGCTTATCAGGGTGCCGATGGCTACACCTTC	CASSAYQGADGYTF
TRBD2	TRBV20-1	NA	TRBJ2-1	TGCAGTGCTCCCCCTGGGGGAGGGAATGAGCAGTTCTTC	CSAPPGGGNEQFF
NA	TRBV12-3/TRBV12-4	NA	TRBJ2-3	TGTGCCAGCAGAGCAGGAGGCACCAGCACAGATACGCAGTATTTT	CASRAGGTSTDTQYF
NA	TRBV28	NA	TRBJ2-1	TGTGCCAGCAGAATACCGGGGACCAGCTCCTACAATGAGCAGTTCTTC	CASRIPGTSSYNEQFF
NA	TRBV7-6	few	TRBJ2-3	TGTGCCAGCAGCCCCGTCGTGCCTGCATCAACAGATACGCAGTATTTT	CASSPVVPASTDTQYF
NA	TRBV20-1	NA	TRBJ2-3	TGCAGTGCCCGCTCGAGGGGAAGAGGCACAGATACGCAGTATTTT	CSARSRGRGTDTQYF
NA	TRBV9	NA	TRBJ2-1	TGTGCCAGCGGCCGGGACCCCAAGTATGAGCAGTTCTTC	CASGRDPKYEQFF
NA	TRBV10-3	few	TRBJ2-1	TGTGCCATCAGTGTCCTGGGGGGCTCCTACAATGAGCAGTTCTTC	CAISVLGGSYNEQFF
TRBD1	TRBV20-1	many	TRBJ1-1	TGCAGTGCGCACAGGGGGCCGAACACTGAAGCTTTCTTT	CSAHRGPNTEAFF
TRBD1	TRBV7-2	NA	TRBJ1-5	TGTGCCAGCAGCTTAGAAACAGGGGGCCGGCAGCCCCAGCATTTT	CASSLETGGRQPQHF
NA	TRBV7-9	NA	TRBJ2-1	TGTGCCAGCAGCTTACGTACTGAGCGGTACAATGAGCGGTTCTTC	CASSLRTERYNERFF
NA	TRBV4-3	NA	TRBJ2-3	TGCGCCAGCAGCCAGAGATTGAGGGGAAGTCGGGTGACGGATACGCAGTATTTT	CASSQRLRGSRVTDTQYF
NA	TRBV4-3	few	TRBJ2-6	TGCGCCAGCAGCCAAGATCCGATCTCTGGGGCCAACGTCCTGACTTTC	CASSQDPISGANVLTF
NA	TRBV3-1	NA	TRBJ1-2	TGTGCCAGCAGCCAAGACTTCCCTAGACAGCGAACTAATGGCTGCACCTTC	CASSQDFPRQRTNGCTF
TRBD1	TRBV6-6	NA	TRBJ2-1	TGTGCCAGCAGTACCTGGACAGGGGACAATGAGCAGTTCTTC	CASSTWTGDNEQFF
TRBD1	TRBV10-3	NA	TRBJ1-2	TGTGCCATCAGTGAGTCAAGGACAGGAGAAAGCTACACCTTC	CAISESRTGESYTF
NA	TRBV6-5	few	TRBJ2-7	TGTGCCAGCAGTCTCAGTGTAAACTACGAGCAGTACTTC	CASSLSVNYEQYF
NA	TRBV6-9	few	TRBJ2-4	TGTGCCAGGAGTCAGGTTCAGTACTTC	CARSQVQYF
TRBD1	TRBV27	few	TRBJ1-2	TGTGCCAGCAGTTTTAAACAGGGGAGCTATGGCTACACCTTC	CASSFKQGSYGYTF
NA	TRBV20-1	NA	TRBJ2-7	TGCAGTGCCTTGGAGGGTGTTCCCTACGAGCAGTACTTC	CSALEGVPYEQYF
TRBD2	TRBV20-1	few	TRBJ2-3	TGCAGTGTAGGGACTAGCGGGGGGATGACAGATACGCAGTATTTT	CSVGTSGGMTDTQYF
TRBD1	TRBV11-2	NA	TRBJ2-7	TGTGCCAGCAGCTTAAGCCCCCCTTCGACAGGGGATAGGTACGAGCAGTACTTC	CASSLSPPSTGDRYEQYF
NA	TRBV29-1	NA	TRBJ2-5	TGCAGCGTTCGCCTGGGGGATGAGCAGTACTTC	CSVRLGDEQYF
NA	TRBV13	NA	TRBJ1-3	TGTGCCAGCAGCCAGGGACTGCCCATTGGAAACACCATATATTTT	CASSQGLPIGNTIYF
NA	TRBV20-1	many	TRBJ2-1	TGCAGTGCTAGGGGGGGCTATGAGCAGTTCTTC	CSARGGYEQFF
TRBD1	TRBV20-1	NA	TRBJ1-4	TGCAGTGCCTGGACGGGACAGCAAAATGAAAAACTGTTTTTT	CSAWTGQQNEKLFF
NA	TRBV19	NA	TRBJ2-3	TGTGCCAGTAGTCCCCGACCCTTGGGGGATACGCAGTATTTT	CASSPRPLGDTQYF
NA	TRBV3-1	few	TRBJ2-1	TGTGCCAGCCGCGGCAGCGAGAACAATGAGCAGTTCTTC	CASRGSENNEQFF
NA	TRBV4-2	few	TRBJ2-5	TGTGCCAGCAGCCAAGGACAGCAAGAGACCCAGTACTTC	CASSQGQQETQYF
NA	TRBV2	NA	TRBJ2-7	TGTGCCAGCAGTGCCAGCGGCCCCCGTGATTCGATTTACAATGAGCAGTACTTC	CASSASGPRDSIYNEQYF
NA	TRBV12-3/TRBV12-4	NA	TRBJ1-1	TGTGCCAGCAGTTTCGGGGTAAACGCTGAAGCTTTCTTT	CASSFGVNAEAFF
NA	TRBV6-2/TRBV6-3	NA	TRBJ1-4	TGTGCCAGCAGCCCACAGGCGGGGAGTAATGAAAAACTGTTTTTT	CASSPQAGSNEKLFF
NA	TRBV12-3/TRBV12-4	NA	TRBJ1-1	TGTGCCAGCAGGGTGGGGGCAGACACTGAAGCTTTCTTT	CASRVGADTEAFF
NA	TRBV11-2	NA	TRBJ2-7	TGTGCCGGCAGCCCTCAACACGGCAGGATGAACTACGAGCAGTACTTC	CAGSPQHGRMNYEQYF
NA	TRBV7-9	NA	TRBJ2-3	TGTGCCAGCGGAACGGGGCGCACAGATACGCGGTATTTT	CASGTGRTDTRYF